These T cell receptor beta chains were read from a single sample in a study of blood T cell repertoires in COVID-19. The assay was immunoSEQ multiplex PCR, and TCRdb's table has in-frame clones only and misses some. The table includes hundreds of thousands of clones, around 90% detected once. Input material: peripheral blood. These TCRs come from a man between 60 and 75 years old with COVID-19, enrolled during active disease. CDR3s include the opening cysteine and the closing phenylalanine or tryptophan. Each record gives: clone size, V gene, J gene, CDR3 protein. The size field is filled for only some rows; it gives once, few, many or a size class.

-	TRBV5-4	TRBJ2-1	CASSTSPMTSGYNEQFF
-	TRBV6-5	TRBJ1-3	CASRGTGEFGNTIYF
-	TRBV6-5	TRBJ2-7	CASSYNTAGRLHF
-	TRBV19	TRBJ1-5	CASTRGGQGINQPQHF
-	TRBV18	TRBJ1-5	CASSLQGYSNQPQHF
-	TRBV7-8	TRBJ1-5	CASSLVPESNQPQHF
once	TRBV30	TRBJ1-6	CAWSSVNGVSPLHF
-	TRBV18	TRBJ2-2	CASSPRRQGNSVDTGELFF
-	TRBV5-4	TRBJ2-7	CASSWRGRSYEQYF
-	TRBV5-4	TRBJ2-1	CASRYDGTIHNEQFF
-	TRBV19	TRBJ1-5	CASSSKGQGYQPQHF
-	TRBV6-5	TRBJ1-5	CASSYSWSQPQHF
-	TRBV5-1	TRBJ2-7	CASSSRVGAYEQYF
once	TRBV9	TRBJ2-5	CASSVASSGQETQYF
-	TRBV4-1	TRBJ2-1	CASSQGERRNEQFF
-	TRBV7-3	TRBJ2-5	CASSFLAGAQETQYF
-	TRBV11-1	TRBJ2-7	CASSSYRGQGYEQYF